This T cell receptor (beta chain) is from a study of blood T cells in healthy people across ages. The length of the CDR3 is 13 residues. Trimming shortened V by 2 bases and J by 10 bases, and 12 bases separated the two germline ends. Germline CDR1 SGHTA, CDR2 FQGNSA. Through a sample-barcoded 5' primer and a J-beta primer mix, a second PCR was run for roughly 6 to 12 cycles. TCRdb itself ran the 5' RACE reads through MiXCR, one entry per CDR3 protein. The sample comprises fewer than 2,000,000 distinct CDR3 sequences, 30% to 40% of which are singletons, and roughly 23% rests with the top ten. This TCR derives from a human donor in good health. The chain couples TRBV7-2 to TRBJ2-1; D possibly corresponds to TRBD1 (6 bases). The sequenced sample was blood. As DNA, the CDR3 is TGTGCCAGCAGCTTAAACAGGGATGGCGAGCAGTTCTTC. This translates into CASSLNRDGEQFF. The variable domain in full, with the rest retrieved from reference TRBV7-2 and TRBJ2-1, is GAGVSQSPSNKVTEKGKDVELRCDPISGHTALYWYRQSLGQGLEFLIYFQGNSAPDKSGLPSDRFSAERTGGSVSTLTIQRTQQEDSAVYLCASSLNRDGEQFFGPGTRLTVL.